These 10 T cell receptor beta chains were all obtained from the same sample, sequenced in a study of CD8+CD57+ T cells in acquired aplastic anemia. Investigators profiled TCR beta VDJ and CDR3 from genomic DNA template. Each CDR3 protein gets one entry after TCRdb re-called the reads with MiXCR. Among 90,000 to 120,000 distinct CDR3 sequences, around 50% were seen once, and the ten largest hold 25% to 35%. What was sequenced was sorted CD4+, CD8+, or CD8+CD57+ T cells (not recorded which) from PBMCs. The receptor set was obtained from a human donor in good health, serving as a control.

The rearrangement uses TRBV10-3 and TRBJ1-4; 9 positions match TRBD1. The J segment lost 5 bases and the V segment lost 2 bases, leaving 6 bases of the junction unmatched. CDR3 length: 16 amino acids. Germline CDR1 reads ENHRY; CDR2 reads SYGVKD. CDR3 sequence (DNA): TGTGCCATCAGTGAGGCCGACAGGGGGGCAAATGAAAAACTGTTTTTT. As protein: CAISEADRGANEKLFF.

This clonotype was detected many times. This chain connects TRBV11-2 to TRBJ2-1; D perhaps matches TRBD2 (6 bases). Deletions cut 5 bases from V and 4 bases from J, with 24 bases between. There are 18 residues in the CDR3. Germline assignment: CDR1 SGHAT and CDR2 FQNNGV. In DNA, the CDR3 is TGTGCCAGCAGCCCGTTCGGGGGACGGCTAGCAGATTACAATGAGCAGTTCTTC. It yields the protein CASSPFGGRLADYNEQFF.

This chain links TRBV25-1 with TRBJ2-7, with TRBD1 matching over 8 bases. V was clipped by 3 bases and J by 9 bases; unmatched bases: 7. CDR1 and CDR2 (germline): MGHDK, SYGVNS. The CDR3 has 13 amino acids. CDR3 region: CASSDRGHRVQYF. CDR3 bases: TGTGCCAGCAGTGACAGGGGGCATAGGGTGCAGTACTTC.

On this clonotype: This could be a read error, since a much larger clone is one nucleotide away. The V call is TRBV4-2, the J call TRBJ1-1; D uncertain. CDR3 length: 15 residues. Germline CDR1 and CDR2: LGHNA and YNFKEQ. Between the trimmed V and J ends, which lost 5 bases and 1 base, there was a span of 14 bases. The CDR3 loop is CASSKTLGKNTEAFF. CDR3 DNA: TGTGCCAGCAGCAAAACCTTGGGCAAGAACACTGAAGCTTTCTTT.

J is TRBJ2-3 and V is TRBV2, with D unclear. Trimming removed 5 bases from V and 3 bases from J, with 3 bases in between. Germline CDR1 reads SNHLY; CDR2 reads FYNNEI. The CDR3 loop spans 11 amino acids. CDR3 in DNA: TGTGCCAGCAGTCGGACAGATACGCAGTATTTT. This gives the protein CASSRTDTQYF.

This clonotype was observed a handful of times. CDR3 DNA: TGTGCCAGCAGTGGACACAACTATGGCTACACCTTC. It translates to CASSGHNYGYTF. The V and J genes are TRBV12-3 or TRBV12-4 and TRBJ1-2; a possible D gene is TRBD1 (5 bases). The CDR3 is 12 residues long. The V gene lost 5 bases and the J gene lost 2 bases, with 6 bases spanning the gap.

At least ten counts were recorded for this clonotype. The rearrangement links TRBV4-3 to TRBJ1-5; TRBD1 agrees at 8 bases. V gave up 4 bases and J gave up 6 bases; unmatched junction bases: 8. The CDR3 is made up of 15 amino acids. Germline loops: CDR1 LGHNA, CDR2 YSLEER. The CDR3 is CASSLDRVGGQPQHF. CDR3 nucleotides: TGCGCCAGCAGCCTGGACAGGGTGGGAGGTCAGCCCCAGCATTTT.

V and J are TRBV7-2 and TRBJ1-1; no clear D. Trimming took off 5 bases at V and 1 base at J, with 8 bases between the two ends. Germline V gene lookup returns CDR1 SGHTA and CDR2 FQGNSA. The CDR3 sequence is 13 residues long. The CDR3 region is CASSRGRNTEAFF. CDR3 coding DNA: TGTGCCAGCAGCCGCGGACGGAACACTGAAGCTTTCTTT.

The J gene is TRBJ2-1, the V gene TRBV2; possibly TRBD1 for D (5 bases). Germline V CDR1 and CDR2: SNHLY, FYNNEI. The CDR3 extends over 15 amino acids. V lost 3 bases to trimming and J lost 5 bases, with 14 bases between them. CDR3 residues: CASSDRLSGNNEQFF. The CDR3 bases are TGTGCCAGCAGTGATCGCCTTTCAGGGAACAATGAGCAGTTCTTC.

This clonotype came up many times. V and J are TRBV7-3 and TRBJ2-2; 10 bases line up with TRBD2. This CDR3 has 17 amino acids. V was pared by 0 bases and J by 5 bases, with 6 bases of the junction left unmatched. Germline V gene data show CDR1 as SGHTA and CDR2 as FQGTGA. In DNA, the CDR3 is TGTGCCAGCAGCTTAACATCTAGCGGGGGAGGAACCGGGGAGCTGTTTTTT. Translation gives CASSLTSSGGGTGELFF.